The rows below give T cell receptor beta chains drawn from one sample of a study of vaccination effects on CD4 cells after COVID-19. Which antigens these TCRs recognize remains unknown. The method was immunoSEQ multiplex PCR; TCRdb's version includes in-frame clones alone and lacks a portion of them. The sample includes about 66,000 clones, 70% to 85% seen only once; the top ten take about 2.4%. The sequencing here drew on CD4+ T cells from PBMCs cultured without peptide, taken after COVID-19 vaccination. The receptors were gathered from a human donor who received a COVID-19 vaccine. CDR3s include the opening cysteine and the closing phenylalanine or tryptophan. The D gene is left open where the match is weak. Only some rows state a clone size, as once, few, many or a class for expanded clones.

v_call	d_call	j_call	clone_size	cdr3_nt	cdr3_aa
TRBV7-2	.	TRBJ1-2	.	TGTGCCAGCAGCTTTGGGGGGGCTTATGGCTACACCTTC	CASSFGGAYGYTF
TRBV3-1/TRBV3-2	TRBD1	TRBJ2-2	.	TGTGCCAGCAGCCAATCGATTGACAGGGGAGGAACCGGGGAGCTGTTTTTT	CASSQSIDRGGTGELFF
TRBV3-1/TRBV3-2	.	TRBJ1-6	.	TGTGCCAGCAGCCTCCGCCGGGGGGGCCGCTCCTATAATTCACCCCTCCACTTT	CASSLRRGGRSYNSPLHF
TRBV5-6	TRBD1	TRBJ1-5	.	TGTGCCAGCAGCTTACGACAGGGTATACCTCCCCAGCATTTT	CASSLRQGIPPQHF
TRBV6-5	TRBD1	TRBJ1-5	once	TGTGCCAGCAGTTCCGGGACAGGGGGCGGGCAGCCCCAGCATTTT	CASSSGTGGGQPQHF
TRBV18	TRBD2	TRBJ2-1	.	TGTGCCAGCTCACCTTCGAGGGGAGGGGTCTACAATGAGCAGTTCTTC	CASSPSRGGVYNEQFF
TRBV5-5	TRBD1	TRBJ1-2	.	TGTGCCAGCAGCCCGGACAGGAGCTATGGCTACACCTTC	CASSPDRSYGYTF
TRBV24-1	.	TRBJ1-2	.	TGTGCCACCAGTGAGCAGGGATTCGGGGGCTACACCTTC	CATSEQGFGGYTF
TRBV5-4	TRBD1	TRBJ2-5	.	TGTGCCAGCAGCTTGCAGGGGGCCCTGAGTGAGACCCAGTACTTC	CASSLQGALSETQYF
TRBV5-4	TRBD2	TRBJ2-1	.	TGTGCCAGCAGCCTCTGGGGGGGAGGCGCCCCGGGCAATGAGCAGTTCTTC	CASSLWGGGAPGNEQFF
TRBV24-1	.	TRBJ1-1	.	TGTGCCACCAGTCGATCATCGATCAGTGAAGCTTTCTTT	CATSRSSISEAFF
TRBV5-1	TRBD2	TRBJ2-3	.	TGCGCCAGCAGCTTGTGGACTAGCGGGGGAAGCACAGATACGCAGTATTTT	CASSLWTSGGSTDTQYF
TRBV13	.	TRBJ2-4	.	TGTGCCAGCAGCTTAAGAGGGTCGGACATTCAGTACTTC	CASSLRGSDIQYF
TRBV6-5	.	TRBJ2-5	.	TGTGCCAGCAGTTCTGGGGAGAGGCAAGAGACCCAGTACTTC	CASSSGERQETQYF
TRBV23-1	.	TRBJ2-5	.	TGCGCCAGCAGTTTTCGGGGGTATTCGGAGACCCAGTACTTC	CASSFRGYSETQYF
TRBV7-7	.	TRBJ2-2	.	TGTGCCAGCAGCTTGGGGGCAGGGCCCGGGGAGCTGTTTTTT	CASSLGAGPGELFF
TRBV6-6	.	TRBJ2-3	.	TGTGCCAGCAGACACACCGGGGATACGCAGTATTTT	CASRHTGDTQYF
TRBV5-4	.	TRBJ1-1	.	TGTGCCAGCAGCGCCCCGAACACTGAAGCTTTCTTT	CASSAPNTEAFF
TRBV19	TRBD1	TRBJ1-5	.	TGTGCCAGTAGTGTTAAAGGACAGGCCAATCAGCCCCAGCATTTT	CASSVKGQANQPQHF
TRBV7-7	TRBD2	TRBJ2-5	.	TGTGCCAGCAGCACGACGGGGGGGCGTGACCAGTACTTC	CASSTTGGRDQYF